Below are 3 T cell receptor beta chains sequenced from a single sample in a study of early T cells in non-severe SARS-CoV-2 infection. TCRdb independently ran MiXCR on the 5' RACE reads; one entry per CDR3 protein. The table has just over 60,000 distinct CDR3 sequences, roughly a tenth seen once. Sequenced material: whole blood. The receptors shown here come from an adult who was a healthcare worker with PCR-confirmed SARS-CoV-2 infection or an uninfected control (not recorded which).

This clonotype turned up a few times. The chain links TRBV20-1 to TRBJ1-4; 10 bases match TRBD1. Germline V gene data show CDR1 as DFQATT and CDR2 as SNEGSKA (reference sequence). J lost 7 bases, V lost 0 bases, and 11 bases had no gene match. This CDR3 spans 17 amino acids. DNA of the CDR3: TGCAGTGCTAGAGACCCCCGGAGACAGGGGGCTTTTGAAAAACTGTTTTTT. It codes for CSARDPRRQGAFEKLFF.

This clonotype was counted between two and nine times. The gene calls are TRBV2 and TRBJ2-5; TRBD1 aligns across 7 bases. CDR3 length: 14 amino acids. After removal of 9 bases from V and 5 bases from J, the junction contained 12 bases not matched to a gene. CDR1 SNHLY and CDR2 FYNNEI come from the germline V gene. Here the CDR3 DNA reads TGTGCCAGTCGGACAGGCGTGGATAGGGAGACCCAGTACTTC. This gives the protein CASRTGVDRETQYF.

This clonotype was counted a few times. This rearrangement joins TRBV5-1 to TRBJ2-1; the D gene is possibly TRBD2 (6 bases). Trimming pared 2 bases from V and 2 bases from J, leaving 8 bases between. The CDR3 has 14 amino acids. Germline CDR1 SGHRS, CDR2 YFSETQ. The DNA of the CDR3 is TGCGCCAGCAGCTTATCGGGGGCCTACAATGAGCAGTTCTTC. Translated, it gives CASSLSGAYNEQFF.